These 23 T cell receptor beta chains share one sample of origin, sequenced in a study of blood T cell repertoires in COVID-19. Measured with immunoSEQ multiplex PCR; TCRdb has only the in-frame clones, and not every one. The data contain about 100,000 clones, roughly 92% of them singletons. The material sequenced was peripheral blood. The receptor set was obtained from a man aged 55 to 70 with acute or convalescent COVID-19.

CDR3 amino acids: CATSREAADEAFF. CDR3 coding DNA: TGTGCCACCAGCAGAGAGGCGGCAGATGAAGCTTTCTTT. The chain links TRBV15 to TRBJ1-1; no reliable D call. This CDR3 has 13 amino acids. Germline CDR1 is LNHNV and CDR2 is YYDKDF (reference sequence). Trimming cost V 0 bases and J 7 bases, with 9 bases left between them. Together with reference TRBV15 and TRBJ1-1, the CDR3 gives the full variable domain: DAMVIQNPRYQVTQFGKPVTLSCSQTLNHNVMYWYQQKSSQAPKLLFHYYDKDFNNEADTPDNFQSRRPNTSFCFLDIRSPGLGDTAMYLCATSREAADEAFFGQGTRLTVV.

The V gene is TRBV28, the J gene TRBJ2-1; 7 bases map to TRBD1. Germline V CDR1 and CDR2: MDHEN, SYDVKM. CDR3 size: 13 residues. With 2 bases clipped from V and 5 bases from J, the junction kept 0 bases outside the gene matches. CDR3: CASSLQGDNEQFF. The DNA for the CDR3 is TGTGCCAGCAGTTTACAGGGGGACAATGAGCAGTTCTTC.

The genes are TRBV28 and TRBJ1-2; D uncertain. The V end was cut by 2 bases, the J end by 2 bases, with 9 bases between. CDR1 and CDR2 from the germline V gene are MDHEN and SYDVKM. CDR3 length: 14 residues. The CDR3 sequence is CASSLALQNYGYTF. Here the CDR3 DNA reads TGTGCCAGCAGTTTAGCCCTCCAGAACTATGGCTACACCTTC.

J is TRBJ1-6 and V is TRBV6-5; a possible D gene is TRBD1 (5 bases). In germline, CDR1 is MNHEY, CDR2 SVGAGI. CDR3 length: 15 residues. V lost 6 bases, J lost 9 bases, and 18 bases lay in between. The CDR3 protein is CASRSREGRISPLHF. CDR3 coding DNA: TGTGCCAGCAGGAGCAGGGAGGGAAGAATTTCACCCCTCCACTTT.

The rearrangement links TRBV19 to TRBJ1-1; 7 nucleotides align to TRBD1. The junction had 8 bases not matched to a gene; V was cut back by 6 bases and J by 4 bases. Germline CDR1 and CDR2: LNHDA and SQIVND (reference sequence). This CDR3 contains 14 residues. CDR3 DNA sequence: TGTGCCAGTAGCTTACAGGGGATACTCACTGAAGCTTTCTTT. Its translation: CASSLQGILTEAFF.

This chain connects TRBV2 to TRBJ2-1; TRBD2 is a possible D gene (5 bases). V was clipped by 7 bases and J by 4 bases, with 8 bases between them. The CDR3 sequence is 12 residues long. Per germline, CDR1 SNHLY and CDR2 FYNNEI. CDR3 nucleotide sequence: TGTGCCAGCATAGACTATTACAATGAGCAGTTCTTC. Its translation is CASIDYYNEQFF.

The chain combines TRBV27 with TRBJ2-7; 9 nucleotides line up with TRBD1. The CDR3 extends over 15 amino acids. Trimming cost V 3 bases and J 6 bases; bases outside gene matches: 9. From germline, CDR1 is MNHEY and CDR2 SMNVEV (reference sequence). This CDR3 reads CASSLSGTGSGEQYF. Written as DNA, the CDR3 is TGTGCCAGCAGTTTGAGCGGGACAGGGAGCGGCGAGCAGTACTTC.

The rearrangement links TRBV30 to TRBJ1-5; 7 bases map to TRBD1. V was clipped by 3 bases and J by 4 bases; unmatched bases: 6. This CDR3 contains 14 residues. The germline V gene has CDR1 GTSNPN and CDR2 SVGIG (reference sequence). CDR3 in amino acids: CAWSAGTANQPQHF. In DNA form, the CDR3 reads TGTGCCTGGAGCGCCGGGACAGCGAATCAGCCCCAGCATTTT.

The CDR3 loop is CASSRFGEKLFF. CDR3 DNA sequence: TGTGCCAGCAGTAGATTTGGCGAAAAACTGTTTTTT. The chain couples TRBV28 to TRBJ1-4; D is unresolved. The length of the CDR3 is 12 residues. From germline, CDR1 is MDHEN and CDR2 SYDVKM. V was cut by 5 bases and J by 8 bases, with 9 bases left in between.

V gene TRBV10-2 combines with J gene TRBJ2-6; 11 positions match TRBD1. V dropped 3 bases and J dropped 0; count of bases not matched to a gene: 7. The CDR3 runs to 19 residues. Germline CDR1 WSHSY, CDR2 SAAADI. The CDR3 DNA sequence: TGCGCCAGCAGTGAACGAGGGACAGGGGGGATCTCTGGGGCCAACGTCCTGACTTTC. Amino acids: CASSERGTGGISGANVLTF.

The chain joins TRBV24-1 to TRBJ2-3; D perhaps matches TRBD2 (6 bases). The CDR3 runs to 18 residues. Germline assignment: CDR1 KGHDR and CDR2 SFDVKD. The ends were cut back, 2 bases at V and 2 bases at J, with 19 bases in the middle. For the CDR3, the DNA is TGTGCCACCAGTGATTCCCCCGGGACTGGGGGTTCCACAGATACGCAGTATTTT. Amino acids: CATSDSPGTGGSTDTQYF.

V gene TRBV18 combines with J gene TRBJ1-1; 9 nucleotides agree with TRBD1. The junction had 9 bases not matched to a gene; V was cut back by 3 bases and J by 10 bases. Germline V gene lookup returns CDR1 KGHSH and CDR2 LQKENI. This CDR3 has 14 residues. The CDR3 DNA is TGTGCCAGCTCACCCGGGACAGGGTCTCCGGGAGCTTTCTTT. Its translation: CASSPGTGSPGAFF.

This sequence joins TRBV3-1 (or the pseudogene TRBV3-2) and TRBJ2-1; the match to TRBD2 covers 7 bases. Germline loops: CDR1 LGHDT, CDR2 YNNKEL (reference sequence). CDR3 length: 16 amino acids. V gave up 3 bases and J gave up 6 bases; unmatched junction bases: 11. CDR3 nucleotide sequence: TGTGCCAGCAGCCATACCAGCGGGAACGCCTTCAATGAGCAGTTCTTC. Translation: CASSHTSGNAFNEQFF.

The V call is TRBV5-1, the J call TRBJ2-5; possible D gene TRBD2, 6 bases. Germline V CDR1 and CDR2: SGHRS, YFSETQ. There are 13 residues in the CDR3. V was pared by 1 base and J by 5 bases, with 9 bases between. The CDR3 DNA is TGCGCCAGCAGCTTGAGCCTAGCGGAGACCCAGTACTTC. It translates to CASSLSLAETQYF.

The chain employs TRBV23-1 and TRBJ2-2, with D maybe TRBD2 (5 bases). TRBV23-1 is treated as an ORF (open reading frame) with a function not yet certain. V lost 6 bases to trimming and J lost 6 bases, with 14 bases between them. This CDR3 spans 14 amino acids. The CDR3 loop is CASRDSKVAGELFF. The CDR3 nucleotides are TGCGCCAGCAGGGACTCAAAAGTCGCCGGGGAGCTGTTTTTT.

The chain employs TRBV20-1 and TRBJ2-7, with 10 bases lining up with TRBD2. Germline V gives CDR1 DFQATT, CDR2 SNEGSKA (reference sequence). The CDR3 runs to 11 residues. Trimming at V came to 5 bases and at J to 6 bases, leaving 1 base not matched to a gene. As DNA, the CDR3 is TGCAGTGCTTCTAGCGGGGGCGAGCAGTACGTC. Translating it yields CSASSGGEQYV.

This chain connects TRBV7-3 to TRBJ1-1, with D maybe TRBD1 (5 bases). The CDR3 consists of 14 residues. The germline V gene has CDR1 SGHTA and CDR2 FQGTGA. Trimming left V 3 bases short and J 5 bases short, with 13 bases between. CDR3 in DNA: TGTGCCAGCAGCTTGACCGGGGGAGGTACTGAAGCTTTCTTT. Amino acid sequence: CASSLTGGGTEAFF.

This sequence joins TRBV27 and TRBJ2-1; TRBD2 matches 9 bases. With 3 bases clipped from V and 7 bases from J, the junction kept 7 bases outside the gene matches. The CDR3 length is 15 residues. In germline, CDR1 is MNHEY, CDR2 SMNVEV (reference sequence). The CDR3 coding sequence is TGTGCCAGCAGTTTCAAAGCGGGAGGCACTAATGAGCAGTTCTTC. It translates to CASSFKAGGTNEQFF.

The V call is TRBV7-2, the J call TRBJ2-7; 9 bases agree with TRBD1. Germline V lookup: CDR1 SGHTA, CDR2 FQGNSA. This CDR3 has 14 amino acids. V was pared by 4 bases and J by 3 bases, with 4 bases of the junction left unmatched. This CDR3 is CASSSRDRDYEQYF. In DNA, the CDR3 is TGTGCCAGCAGCTCCCGGGACAGGGACTACGAGCAGTACTTC. Full variable domain (outside the CDR3, taken from reference TRBV7-2 and TRBJ2-7): GAGVSQSPSNKVTEKGKDVELRCDPISGHTALYWYRQSLGQGLEFLIYFQGNSAPDKSGLPSDRFSAERTGGSVSTLTIQRTQQEDSAVYLCASSSRDRDYEQYFGPGTRLTVT.

The V gene is TRBV6-4, the J gene TRBJ1-4, with 9 positions matching TRBD1. This CDR3 has 16 amino acids. V was pared by 5 bases and J by 0 bases, with 4 bases of the junction left unmatched. CDR1 is MRHNA, CDR2 SNTAGT, per germline. CDR3 loop: CASSPGQGSTNEKLFF. CDR3 bases: TGTGCCAGCAGTCCGGGACAGGGTTCAACTAATGAAAAACTGTTTTTT.

This clone was seen only once. The CDR3 loop is CAIRAGTDNTEAFF. The CDR3 bases are TGTGCCATCAGGGCCGGGACAGATAACACTGAAGCTTTCTTT. The chain joins TRBV10-3 to TRBJ1-1; 7 bases match TRBD1. This CDR3 is 14 amino acids long. Germline CDR1 ENHRY, CDR2 SYGVKD. V lost 6 bases to trimming and J lost 2 bases; unmatched junction nucleotides: 6.

The chain is built from TRBV5-6 and TRBJ2-1; 9 bases are shared with TRBD2. CDR1 is SGHDT, CDR2 YYEEEE, per germline. V lost 4 bases, J lost 4 bases, and 9 bases stayed unmatched. The CDR3 extends over 16 amino acids. In DNA, the CDR3 is TGTGCCAGCAGCAGGGGACTAGCCGACATTTACAATGAGCAGTTCTTC. Protein sequence: CASSRGLADIYNEQFF.

This sequence joins TRBV29-1 and TRBJ1-2, with D possibly being TRBD1 (5 bases). The length of the CDR3 is 13 residues. Germline V CDR1 and CDR2: SQVTM, ANQGSEA. Trimming took 7 bases from V and 3 from J, leaving 15 bases between them. CDR3 nucleotide sequence: TGCAGCGATACCGGGACGGGAGACTATGGCTACACCTTC. Translation gives CSDTGTGDYGYTF.